The 8 T cell receptor beta chains reported below all come from one sample, sequenced in a study of graft-versus-host responses after intestinal transplantation. TCRdb's table, derived via immunoSEQ multiplex PCR, lists solely in-frame clones and lacks some. The sample gives about 110,000 clones, roughly nine tenths of which show up once; 0.2% to 0.25% is in the top ten. Their target antigens are unknown. Source: unstimulated CD4+ T cells sorted from spleen or lymph node cells, taken before transplant. The origin of the receptors is a human donor who was the organ donor for an intestinal transplant.

The genes are TRBV27 and TRBJ2-7, with unresolved D. The CDR3 loop spans 13 amino acids. V was clipped by 6 bases and J by 0 bases, with 9 bases between them. CDR1 is MNHEY and CDR2 is SMNVEV in the germline V gene (reference sequence). CDR3: CASRALGSYEQYF. The CDR3 DNA is TGTGCCAGCAGGGCCCTGGGCTCCTACGAGCAGTACTTC.

V gene TRBV4-3 combines with J gene TRBJ1-4; D gene unclear. With 0 bases removed from V and 8 bases from J, the gap between germline ends came to 7 bases. The CDR3 extends over 13 amino acids. In germline, CDR1 is LGHNA, CDR2 YSLEER. The CDR3 region has the DNA TGCGCCAGCAGCCAAGAATTGAAGGAAAAACTGTTTTTT. Amino acid sequence: CASSQELKEKLFF.

The chain is built from TRBV27 and TRBJ2-1; no reliable D call. The CDR3 runs 9 residues. Trimming shortened V by 3 bases and J by 13 bases, and 4 bases separated the two germline ends. Germline V gene sequence: CDR1 MNHEY, CDR2 SMNVEV (reference sequence). The CDR3 bases are TGTGCCAGCAGTTTTCGCCAGTTCTTC. Translated, it gives CASSFRQFF.

Note on this clone: The identical CDR3 is also encoded by other nucleotide sequences in the sample. The chain is built from TRBV11-3 and TRBJ2-1; 10 bases are shared with TRBD1. Germline V gives CDR1 SGHNT, CDR2 YENEEA. This CDR3 contains 15 residues. Trimming cost V 1 base and J 4 bases; bases outside gene matches: 1. In DNA, the CDR3 is TGTGCCAGCAGCTTAGGGACAGGGGGTTACAATGAGCAGTTCTTC. This sequence encodes CASSLGTGGYNEQFF.

CDR3 nucleotides: TGTGCCAGCAGCGCTGCCTCGCCTACCTTCACAGATACGCAGTATTTT. Translating it yields CASSAASPTFTDTQYF. V is TRBV7-2 and J is TRBJ2-3; no definite D call. The CDR3 length is 16 residues. With 5 bases removed from V and 2 bases from J, the gap between germline ends came to 17 bases. Germline V gene lookup returns CDR1 SGHTA and CDR2 FQGNSA.

V usage is TRBV2 and J usage is TRBJ2-7, with 14 positions matching TRBD2. V lost 5 bases, J lost 3 bases, and 3 bases stayed unmatched. The CDR3 is 15 residues long. Germline V lookup: CDR1 SNHLY, CDR2 FYNNEI. In DNA form, the CDR3 reads TGTGCCAGCAGTACCGGGACTAGCGGGAGCTACGAGCAGTACTTC. Encoded protein: CASSTGTSGSYEQYF.

The chain combines TRBV29-1 with TRBJ1-2, with a weak D call TRBD1 (6 bases). V was trimmed by 4 bases and J by 6 bases, leaving 12 bases between them. The germline V gene has CDR1 SQVTM and CDR2 ANQGSEA. The CDR3 is 12 amino acids. This CDR3 is CSVVGGGDGYTF. The CDR3 coding sequence is TGCAGCGTTGTGGGTGGGGGCGATGGCTACACCTTC.

This chain links TRBV5-1 with TRBJ1-2, with D uncertain. Germline CDR1 is SGHRS and CDR2 is YFSETQ. The CDR3 is 14 residues long. Between the trimmed V and J ends, which lost 0 bases and 2 bases, there was a span of 8 bases. The CDR3 DNA reads TGCGCCAGCAGCTTGGAGATGAACAACTATGGCTACACCTTC. Amino acid sequence: CASSLEMNNYGYTF.